The 15 T cell receptor beta chains reported below all come from one sample, sequenced in a study of blood T cell repertoires in COVID-19. Sequencing was performed with immunoSEQ multiplex PCR; in TCRdb, only in-frame clones are kept and a portion is missing. The table includes roughly 200,000 clones, 75% to 90% detected once. The sample comprised PBMCs or T cells enriched from blood (not recorded which). The receptors originated from a man between 25 and 39 years old who had recovered from COVID-19.

This chain links TRBV6-5 with TRBJ2-1, with TRBD2 identical over 8 bases. CDR3 length: 15 residues. V lost 4 bases and J lost 2; bases outside the gene matches: 4. CDR1 and CDR2 from the germline V gene are MNHEY and SVGAGI. CDR3 protein: CASSSTSGPYNEQFF. CDR3 nucleotide sequence: TGTGCCAGCAGTTCAACTAGCGGTCCCTACAATGAGCAGTTCTTC.

This chain connects TRBV5-1 to TRBJ2-7; D may be TRBD1 (6 bases). The germline V gene has CDR1 SGHRS and CDR2 YFSETQ. The CDR3 spans 13 residues. With 4 bases removed from V and 3 bases from J, the gap between germline ends came to 11 bases. CDR3 bases: TGCGCCAGCAGCCGGGACATCGTCTACGAGCAGTACTTC. This translates into CASSRDIVYEQYF.

The CDR3 sequence: CASSFGGTATYEQYF. In DNA, the CDR3 is TGTGCCAGCAGCTTCGGCGGGACAGCTACCTACGAGCAGTACTTC. This chain links TRBV7-6 with TRBJ2-7; TRBD1 might be the D (7 bases). The germline gives CDR1 SGHVS, CDR2 FNYEAQ. The length of the CDR3 is 15 residues. V was shortened by 3 bases and J by 2 bases, with 14 bases between the two germline ends.

The J gene is TRBJ2-1, the V gene TRBV9, with 9 positions matching TRBD1. V lost 7 bases and J lost 4; bases outside the gene matches: 3. This CDR3 spans 13 amino acids. The germline CDR1 and CDR2 sequences are SGDLS and YYNGEE. The CDR3 reads CASGTGLYNEQFF. The DNA for the CDR3 is TGTGCCAGCGGGACAGGGCTATACAATGAGCAGTTCTTC. Full variable domain (rest looked up from reference TRBV9 and TRBJ2-1): DSGVTQTPKHLITATGQRVTLRCSPRSGDLSVYWYQQSLDQGLQFLIQYYNGEERAKGNILERFSAQQFPDLHSELNLSSLELGDSALYFCASGTGLYNEQFFGPGTRLTVL.

The chain couples TRBV5-5 to TRBJ2-7; 9 nucleotides match TRBD2. Germline CDR1 reads SGHKS; CDR2 reads YYEKEE (reference sequence). V lost 0 bases to trimming and J lost 4 bases; unmatched junction nucleotides: 5. The CDR3 extends over 15 amino acids. CDR3 bases: TGTGCCAGCAGCTTGGCCGCGGGAGGGCGATACGAGCAGTACTTC. Encoded protein: CASSLAAGGRYEQYF.

V is TRBV30 and J is TRBJ2-3; D is unresolved. V shed 3 bases and J shed 5 bases, with 9 bases lying between them. Germline CDR1 is GTSNPN and CDR2 is SVGIG (reference sequence). CDR3 length: 12 residues. This CDR3 reads CAWSPSGDTQYF. CDR3 in DNA: TGTGCCTGGAGCCCTAGTGGAGATACGCAGTATTTT.

The chain employs TRBV28 and TRBJ1-1; D is undetermined. CDR3 length: 13 amino acids. Germline V gives CDR1 MDHEN, CDR2 SYDVKM. Between the trimmed V and J ends, which lost 7 bases and 1 base, there was a span of 10 bases. Here the CDR3 reads CASTNPGNTEAFF. DNA of the CDR3: TGTGCCAGCACAAATCCAGGGAACACTGAAGCTTTCTTT.

The chain combines TRBV7-8 with TRBJ2-5, with D perhaps matching TRBD2 (6 bases). Per germline, CDR1 SGHVS and CDR2 FQNEAQ. The V end was cut by 4 bases, the J end by 0 bases, with 12 bases between. The CDR3 is 15 amino acids. CDR3 coding DNA: TGTGCCAGCAGCTCGGGTGCGGGGTACCAAGAGACCCAGTACTTC. Amino acid sequence: CASSSGAGYQETQYF.

The chain couples TRBV27 to TRBJ2-7; 7 bases align to TRBD1. The V gene's germline CDR1 is MNHEY and CDR2 SMNVEV (reference sequence). V trimming: 6 bases; J trimming: 2 bases; junction bases outside the gene matches: 10. This CDR3 is built from 15 residues. CDR3 nucleotide sequence: TGTGCCAGCAGCCGAGACGGGACAGAAGCCTACGAGCAGTACTTC. Its protein product is CASSRDGTEAYEQYF.

V is TRBV6-2 or TRBV6-3 and J is TRBJ2-2; TRBD2 aligns across 8 bases. There are 16 residues in the CDR3. Germline CDR1 is MNHEY and CDR2 is SVGEGT. V shed 5 bases, J shed 4 bases, and the junction held 9 bases outside the gene matches. The CDR3 DNA reads as TGTGCCAGCAGTACAGCGGGAGTTGGGGGCACCGGGGAGCTGTTTTTT. Protein product: CASSTAGVGGTGELFF.

The CDR3 DNA reads TGTGCCAGCAGCCAACCTACAGAAAACACTGAAGCTTTCTTT. This translates into CASSQPTENTEAFF. The rearrangement links TRBV28 to TRBJ1-1; no firm D call. The CDR3 sequence is 14 residues long. Germline lookup yields CDR1 MDHEN and CDR2 SYDVKM. V lost 6 bases and J 2 bases, leaving 13 bases between the germline ends. Supplemented by reference TRBV28 and TRBJ1-1, the full variable domain reads DVKVTQSSRYLVKRTGEKVFLECVQDMDHENMFWYRQDPGLGLRLIYFSYDVKMKEKGDIPEGYSVSREKKERFSLILESASTNQTSMYLCASSQPTENTEAFFGQGTRLTVV.

The chain employs TRBV28 and TRBJ2-3; 7 bases are a match to TRBD1. The CDR3 runs to 15 residues. The V gene end was trimmed by 6 bases and the J gene end by 0 bases; junction bases not matched to a gene: 6. In germline, CDR1 is MDHEN, CDR2 SYDVKM. This chain's CDR3 is CASSFDRVSTDTQYF. The CDR3 nucleotides are TGTGCCAGCAGCTTCGACAGGGTTAGCACAGATACGCAGTATTTT. The variable domain in full, completed from reference TRBV28 and TRBJ2-3, reads DVKVTQSSRYLVKRTGEKVFLECVQDMDHENMFWYRQDPGLGLRLIYFSYDVKMKEKGDIPEGYSVSREKKERFSLILESASTNQTSMYLCASSFDRVSTDTQYFGPGTRLTVL.

This sequence joins TRBV5-5 and TRBJ2-1, with TRBD1 identical over 8 bases. Trimming at V came to 3 bases and at J to 6 bases, leaving 11 bases not matched to a gene. The germline V gene encodes CDR1 SGHKS and CDR2 YYEKEE (reference sequence). The length of the CDR3 is 16 residues. The CDR3 nucleotides read TGTGCCAGCAGCTGGATGGGACAGGTGAACGGCAATGAGCAGTTCTTC. This sequence encodes CASSWMGQVNGNEQFF.

This clone was seen a single time. V usage is TRBV7-8 and J usage is TRBJ1-5, with D hard to call. The CDR3 has 16 amino acids. Germline V gives CDR1 SGHVS, CDR2 FQNEAQ. Trimming removed 3 bases from V and 0 bases from J, with 12 bases in between. This CDR3 is CASSLYREYSNQPQHF. The CDR3 region has the DNA TGTGCCAGCAGCTTGTACCGGGAATATAGCAATCAGCCCCAGCATTTT.

This chain links TRBV3-1 (or the pseudogene TRBV3-2) with TRBJ2-7; 7 bases are shared with TRBD2. The CDR3 spans 18 residues. Germline values: CDR1 LGHDT, CDR2 YNNKEL (reference sequence). With 0 bases clipped from V and 2 bases from J, the junction kept 13 bases outside the gene matches. The chain's CDR3 is CASSQDDGSGITAYEQYF. CDR3 DNA: TGTGCCAGCAGCCAAGATGATGGAAGCGGGATTACCGCCTACGAGCAGTACTTC.